This T cell receptor (beta chain) was sequenced for a study of CD8+ T cells in alopecia areata. Points on this clone: Genes here carry mouse names.

The authors extracted RNA and reverse transcribed it into cDNA as the sequencing template. Using immunoSEQ multiplex PCR, the repertoire was profiled, and TCRdb retains in-frame clones only, with some absent. Recorded here are 290,000 or so clones, with no singletons, and the ten leading clones hold more than 0.95%. Cells that came from pooled cutaneous lymph nodes were sorted using CD4, CD8alpha, NKG2D, NKG2ACE and other markers. Input material: CD4+ T cells sorted from a lymph node. This clonotype was sampled from a C3H/HeJ mouse with alopecia areata. As its MHC haplotype, the strain has H2-k.

The part of the CDR3 DNA that was read is TGTGCCAGCAGTCCACAGGGGCGGGCT. It codes for CASSPQGRA. The full CDR3 sequence reads CASSPQGRAEQFF. The chain combines TRBV19 with TRBJ2-1; 7 bases match TRBD1. The read comes to an end 4 residues before the CDR3 does, leaving the germline J gene to fill in the end. This CDR3 is 13 amino acids long. CDR1 is FNHDT and CDR2 is SITEND in the germline V gene (reference sequence).